The 25 T cell receptor beta chains below come from one sample, sequenced in a study of T cells in Graves' hyperthyroidism and ophthalmopathy. TCR beta CDR3 regions were amplified from RNA transcripts. The TCR CDR3 was amplified in a first-round RT-PCR using the HTBI primer set. Each CDR3 protein gets one entry after TCRdb re-called the multiplex PCR reads with MiXCR. The sample includes 200,000 to 250,000 distinct CDR3 sequences, around 24% seen only once; the top ten take roughly a third. Sequencing was performed on blood. The source of these receptors is a woman in her 40s with Graves' ophthalmopathy.

The genes are TRBV4-1 and TRBJ2-7; 8 bases are a match to TRBD1. After removal of 2 bases from V and 2 bases from J, the junction contained 8 bases not matched to a gene. Germline V gives CDR1 MGHRA, CDR2 YSYEKL. This CDR3 is 16 amino acids long. CDR3 sequence: CASSQPRQGNAYEQYF. The CDR3 region has the DNA TGCGCCAGCAGCCAACCCAGACAGGGGAACGCCTACGAGCAGTACTTC.

V usage is TRBV27 and J usage is TRBJ2-5, with 10 bases fitting TRBD2. The CDR3 covers 18 residues. The germline V gene has CDR1 MNHEY and CDR2 SMNVEV (reference sequence). V was clipped by 1 base and J by 4 bases; unmatched bases: 12. The CDR3 loop reads CASSLWGLASVLRETQYF. CDR3 bases: TGTGCCAGCAGTTTATGGGGACTAGCGTCGGTTTTAAGAGAGACCCAGTACTTC.

This clonotype showed up many times. The rearrangement joins TRBV7-9 to TRBJ2-7; the D is unclear. CDR3 length: 13 amino acids. Germline CDR1 and CDR2: SEHNR and FQNEAQ (reference sequence). Deletions cut 1 base from V and 5 bases from J, with 9 bases between. The CDR3 DNA follows: TGTGCCAGCAGCTTAGGGTTGTTGGACGAGCAGTACTTC. This sequence encodes CASSLGLLDEQYF.

This clonotype was recorded many times. Written as DNA, the CDR3 is TGTGCCAGCAGCCCGGAGAGCTCCTACGAGCAGTACTTC. It yields the protein CASSPESSYEQYF. V usage is TRBV6-5 and J usage is TRBJ2-7; D gene unclear. With 6 bases removed from V and 0 bases from J, the gap between germline ends came to 9 bases. CDR3 length: 13 residues. Germline V gene data show CDR1 as MNHEY and CDR2 as SVGAGI.

This clonotype was counted ten times or more. This could be a read error, since a much larger clone is one nucleotide away. This chain joins TRBV6-1 and TRBJ2-5; D might be TRBD2 (7 bases). The CDR3 loop spans 16 amino acids. Germline values: CDR1 MNHNS, CDR2 SASEGT. V was clipped by 7 bases and J by 10 bases, with 28 bases between them. DNA of the CDR3: TGTGCCAGCAACCCCGAGGGGGAGGGGCCCCTGCTGGACCAGTACTTC. Protein: CASNPEGEGPLLDQYF.

This clonotype was seen repeatedly, ten times or more. V usage is TRBV11-2 and J usage is TRBJ2-2; no definite D call. The CDR3 has 13 amino acids. Deletions cut 1 base from V and 5 bases from J, with 5 bases between. CDR1 is SGHAT, CDR2 FQNNGV, per germline. The CDR3 sequence is CASSLVATGELFF. The CDR3 bases are TGTGCCAGCAGCTTAGTGGCGACCGGGGAGCTGTTTTTT.

This clonotype was observed at least ten times. The chain combines TRBV7-9 with TRBJ2-6, with 8 positions matching TRBD1. The CDR3 consists of 17 residues. Trimming took 5 bases from V and 0 from J; bases not matched to a gene: 6. Germline loops: CDR1 SEHNR, CDR2 FQNEAQ (reference sequence). The CDR3, as DNA: TGTGCCAGCAGCCCTGGGACAGGCACCTCTGGGGCCAACGTCCTGACTTTC. It translates to CASSPGTGTSGANVLTF.

This clonotype was recorded at least ten times. The chain carries TRBV6-5 and TRBJ1-5; unclear D gene. The ends were cut back, 8 bases at V and 7 bases at J, with 18 bases in the middle. Germline V gene lookup returns CDR1 MNHEY and CDR2 SVGAGI. The CDR3 runs to 14 residues. The CDR3 loop reads CASAITVVSQPQHF. For the CDR3, the DNA is TGTGCCAGCGCCATAACAGTGGTATCGCAGCCCCAGCATTTT.

This clonotype has only a few counts. The CDR3 nucleotides are TGCAGCGTTGAAGATGGGGATTGGGGGGAAAATCAGCCCCAGCATTTT. The encoded protein is CSVEDGDWGENQPQHF. The chain has TRBV29-1 and TRBJ1-5, with a tentative D call TRBD1 (5 bases). CDR3 length: 16 amino acids. V lost 0 bases, J lost 4 bases, and 16 bases lay in between. CDR1 SQVTM and CDR2 ANQGSEA come from the germline V gene.

This clonotype was picked up many times. The chain couples TRBV6-5 to TRBJ2-5; D is unresolved. The germline V and J ends were trimmed by 4 bases and 7 bases, with 10 bases remaining between them. This CDR3 is 12 amino acids long. Per germline, CDR1 MNHEY and CDR2 SVGAGI. In DNA, the CDR3 is TGTGCCAGCAGTTCGGGCCTGGGGACCCAGTACTTC. It specifies CASSSGLGTQYF.

This clonotype was picked up many times. The gene calls are TRBV27 and TRBJ2-6; D remains ambiguous. This CDR3 has 16 amino acids. Deletions cut 3 bases from V and 2 bases from J, with 11 bases between. Germline CDR1 and CDR2: MNHEY and SMNVEV (reference sequence). CDR3 region: CASSFSEGTGANVLTF. CDR3 bases: TGTGCCAGCAGTTTCTCGGAAGGCACTGGGGCCAACGTCCTGACTTTC.

The sample holds a few counts of this clonotype. The gene calls are TRBV28 and TRBJ2-7; D uncertain. The length of the CDR3 is 15 residues. Trimming left V 0 bases short and J 2 bases short, with 11 bases between. Germline CDR1 reads MDHEN; CDR2 reads SYDVKM. CDR3 sequence: CASSLWSRRAYEQYF. The CDR3 bases are TGTGCCAGCAGTTTATGGAGCCGTCGCGCCTACGAGCAGTACTTC.

Many counts were recorded for this clonotype. V usage is TRBV12-3 or TRBV12-4 and J usage is TRBJ2-5; weak D call: TRBD1 (5 bases). The V end lost 5 bases, the J end lost 1 base, and 11 bases lay between the germline ends. The CDR3 extends over 14 amino acids. The CDR3 region is CASSLTGPQETQYF. The CDR3 DNA reads TGTGCCAGCAGTCTAACAGGACCCCAAGAGACCCAGTACTTC.

Ten or more counts support this clonotype. This chain connects TRBV20-1 to TRBJ2-4; unclear D gene. Germline-derived CDR1 and CDR2 are DFQATT and SNEGSKA (reference sequence). The CDR3 length is 13 residues. Trimming cost V 7 bases and J 0 bases, with 10 bases left between them. As DNA, the CDR3 is TGCAGTGTACGGACGGGAGCCAAAAACATTCAGTACTTC. It yields the protein CSVRTGAKNIQYF.

This clonotype was seen once. The chain carries TRBV29-1 and TRBJ2-2, with 12 positions matching TRBD2. Trimming took 0 bases from V and 2 from J; bases not matched to a gene: 1. The CDR3 is made up of 16 amino acids. The germline CDR1 and CDR2 sequences are SQVTM and ANQGSEA. CDR3 loop: CSVEETSGRNTGELFF. Written as DNA, the CDR3 is TGCAGCGTTGAAGAGACTAGCGGGAGAAACACCGGGGAGCTGTTTTTT.

Many counts were recorded for this clonotype. As DNA, the CDR3 is TGTGCCAGCAGTGCCATATCCCCTGGTTCGGAGGGATATAATTCACCCCTCCACTTT. It specifies CASSAISPGSEGYNSPLHF. This chain uses TRBV27 with TRBJ1-6; D call uncertain. Germline loops: CDR1 MNHEY, CDR2 SMNVEV (reference sequence). This CDR3 spans 19 amino acids. Trimming pared 5 bases from V and 4 bases from J, leaving 24 bases between.

This clonotype has ten or more counts. The chain uses TRBV9 and TRBJ1-2; 8 nucleotides align to TRBD1. Germline CDR1 reads SGDLS; CDR2 reads YYNGEE. The CDR3 spans 18 residues. With 2 bases clipped from V and 0 bases from J, the junction kept 12 bases outside the gene matches. The DNA for the CDR3 is TGTGCCAGCAGCGTCGAAGGACAGGGAAGTCTGGCTAACTATGGCTACACCTTC. It is translated as CASSVEGQGSLANYGYTF. The variable domain in full, completed from reference TRBV9 and TRBJ1-2, reads DSGVTQTPKHLITATGQRVTLRCSPRSGDLSVYWYQQSLDQGLQFLIQYYNGEERAKGNILERFSAQQFPDLHSELNLSSLELGDSALYFCASSVEGQGSLANYGYTFGSGTRLTVV.

This chain joins TRBV28 and TRBJ2-7; D perhaps matches TRBD2 (7 bases). Germline loops: CDR1 MDHEN, CDR2 SYDVKM. The CDR3 has 14 amino acids. Trimming removed 5 bases from V and 3 bases from J, with 14 bases in between. The CDR3 is CASSAQGGDYEQYF. The CDR3 DNA reads TGTGCCAGCAGTGCACAGGGAGGGGACTACGAGCAGTACTTC.

This clonotype was detected ten times or more. The rearrangement links TRBV6-5 to TRBJ1-1; no definite D call. Trimming removed 7 bases at V and 7 bases at J, with 13 bases between. The CDR3 has 12 amino acids. Germline V gives CDR1 MNHEY, CDR2 SVGAGI. The CDR3 loop is CASTRTPHEAFF. As DNA, the CDR3 is TGTGCCAGCACCCGGACCCCCCATGAAGCTTTCTTT.

This clonotype was observed many times. V is TRBV3-1 and J is TRBJ2-5; D might be TRBD1 (6 bases). The germline CDR1 and CDR2 sequences are LGHDT and YNNKEL (reference sequence). The CDR3 is made up of 15 amino acids. Deletions cut 6 bases from V and 3 bases from J, with 17 bases between. CDR3 loop: CASRKIRGPEETQYF. CDR3 sequence (DNA): TGTGCCAGCAGGAAGATCAGGGGTCCCGAAGAGACCCAGTACTTC.

In its sample, this clonotype was seen many times. The V gene is TRBV18, the J gene TRBJ1-1; D gene uncertain. Trimming pared 1 base from V and 5 bases from J, leaving 8 bases between. The germline V gene encodes CDR1 KGHSH and CDR2 LQKENI. This CDR3 region has 13 residues. This chain's CDR3 is CASSPLIETEAFF. The CDR3 DNA follows: TGTGCCAGCTCACCACTTATTGAGACTGAAGCTTTCTTT.

The gene calls are TRBV6-1 and TRBJ2-5; D may be TRBD2 (5 bases). From germline, CDR1 is MNHNS and CDR2 SASEGT. The CDR3 length is 13 residues. V was trimmed by 3 bases and J by 4 bases, leaving 9 bases between them. CDR3 region: CASSERVPETQYF. Written as DNA, the CDR3 is TGTGCCAGCAGTGAGCGGGTCCCAGAGACCCAGTACTTC.

Ten or more counts support this clonotype. This CDR3 reads CATSRGLAKHTDTQYF. The CDR3, as DNA: TGTGCCACCAGCAGGGGACTAGCGAAACACACAGATACGCAGTATTTT. The gene calls are TRBV15 and TRBJ2-3; 10 positions match TRBD2. With 3 bases clipped from V and 2 bases from J, the junction kept 5 bases outside the gene matches. CDR3 length: 16 amino acids. CDR1 is LNHNV and CDR2 is YYDKDF in the germline V gene (reference sequence).

This clonotype was counted at least ten times. V gene TRBV7-8 combines with J gene TRBJ2-5; the D gene is possibly TRBD2 (6 bases). Trimming removed 5 bases from V and 7 bases from J, with 20 bases in between. CDR1 and CDR2 from the germline V gene are SGHVS and FQNEAQ. This CDR3 spans 15 amino acids. CDR3 sequence: CASSPDAPGVTTQYF. CDR3 nucleotides: TGTGCCAGCAGCCCCGACGCCCCGGGAGTGACGACCCAGTACTTC.

The chain joins TRBV12-3 or TRBV12-4 to TRBJ2-7, with 8 bases lining up with TRBD1. The CDR3 totals 15 residues. The J segment lost 2 bases and the V segment lost 6 bases, leaving 9 bases of the junction unmatched. In nucleotides, the CDR3 is TGTGCCAGCAGATTACAGGGGGGAGAGACCTACGAGCAGTACTTC. It encodes CASRLQGGETYEQYF.